The entry that follows covers one T cell receptor beta chain sequence. Antigen unknown. Data came from immunoSEQ multiplex PCR; TCRdb stores just in-frame clones and leaves some out. This sample carries tens of thousands of clones, 85% to 95% of them seen once, and the ten largest clones take 1.4%. The sample belongs to a study of cytomegalovirus exposure and HLA in healthy donors. The study drew the donors from its approximately 110-subject validation cohort, separate from the approximately 700-subject first cohort. The CDR3 extends over 16 amino acids. V was shortened by 1 base and J by 0 bases, with 10 bases between the two germline ends. Per the germline V gene, CDR1 is SGHAT and CDR2 is FQNNGV. Study-wide results and caveats: According to a subsequent analysis, TCR clusters from the first cohort were inclined to appear together in the 120 or so validation repertoires. In vitro confirmation showed three CMV-associated chains to be CMV antigen specific. The study put 160 or so TCR beta chains on its list as cytomegalovirus-associated.

The chain links TRBV11-2 to TRBJ1-3; D is uncertain. The source of this sequence is a man between 18 and 35 years old in good health and CMV-seronegative. Material: PBMCs. The CDR3, as DNA: TGTGCCAGCAGCTTAGCTGGAGGCCTCTCTGGAAACACCATATATTTT. This translates into CASSLAGGLSGNTIYF.